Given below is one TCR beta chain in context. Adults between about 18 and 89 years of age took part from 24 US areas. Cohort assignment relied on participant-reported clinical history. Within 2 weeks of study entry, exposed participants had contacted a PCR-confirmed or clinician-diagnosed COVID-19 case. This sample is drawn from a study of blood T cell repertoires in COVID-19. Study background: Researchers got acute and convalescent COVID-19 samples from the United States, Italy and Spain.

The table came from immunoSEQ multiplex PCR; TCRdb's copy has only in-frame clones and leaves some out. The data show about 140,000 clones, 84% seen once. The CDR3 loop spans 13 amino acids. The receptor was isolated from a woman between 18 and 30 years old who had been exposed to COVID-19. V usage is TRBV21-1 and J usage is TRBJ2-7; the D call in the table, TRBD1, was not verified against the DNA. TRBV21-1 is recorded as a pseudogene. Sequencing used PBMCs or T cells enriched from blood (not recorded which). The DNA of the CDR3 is TGTGCCAGCAGCAATGGCAGGGTTCACGAGCAGTACTTC. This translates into CASSNGRVHEQYF.